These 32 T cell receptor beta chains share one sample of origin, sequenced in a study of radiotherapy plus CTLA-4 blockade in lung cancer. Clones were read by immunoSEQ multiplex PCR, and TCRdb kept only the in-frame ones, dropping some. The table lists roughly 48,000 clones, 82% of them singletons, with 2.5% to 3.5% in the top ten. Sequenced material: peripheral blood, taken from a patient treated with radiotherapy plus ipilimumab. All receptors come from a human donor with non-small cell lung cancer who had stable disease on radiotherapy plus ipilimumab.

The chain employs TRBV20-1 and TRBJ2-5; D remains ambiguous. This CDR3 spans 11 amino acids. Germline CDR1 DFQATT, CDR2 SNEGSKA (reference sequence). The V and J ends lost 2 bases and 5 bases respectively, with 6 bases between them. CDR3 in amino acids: CSARRSETQYF. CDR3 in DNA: TGCAGTGCTAGACGGAGCGAGACCCAGTACTTC.

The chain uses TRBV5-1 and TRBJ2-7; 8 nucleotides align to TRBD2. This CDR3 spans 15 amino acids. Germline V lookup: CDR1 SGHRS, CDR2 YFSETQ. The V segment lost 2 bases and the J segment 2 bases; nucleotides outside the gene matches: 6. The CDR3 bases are TGCGCCAGCAGCTTAGAGCGGGAGACTACCTACGAGCAGTACTTC. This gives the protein CASSLERETTYEQYF.

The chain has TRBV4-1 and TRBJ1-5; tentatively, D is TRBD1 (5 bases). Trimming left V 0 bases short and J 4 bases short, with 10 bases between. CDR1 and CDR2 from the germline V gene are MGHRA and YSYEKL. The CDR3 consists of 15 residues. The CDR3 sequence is CASSQDQPGNQPQHF. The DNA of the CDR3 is TGCGCCAGCAGCCAAGATCAGCCAGGGAATCAGCCCCAGCATTTT.

CDR3 loop: CASSSTGTGGTKETQYF. In DNA, the CDR3 is TGTGCCAGCAGCTCCACCGGGACAGGGGGGACGAAAGAGACCCAGTACTTC. The chain is built from TRBV5-4 and TRBJ2-5; 11 positions agree with TRBD1. The CDR3 runs 17 residues. Germline CDR1 SGHNT, CDR2 YYREEE (reference sequence). Trimming cost V 3 bases and J 3 bases; bases outside gene matches: 10.

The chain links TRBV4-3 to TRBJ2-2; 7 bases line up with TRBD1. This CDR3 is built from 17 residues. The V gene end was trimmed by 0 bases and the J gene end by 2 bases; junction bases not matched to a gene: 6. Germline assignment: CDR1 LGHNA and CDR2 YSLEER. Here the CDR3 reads CASSQDLTGTNTGELFF. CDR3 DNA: TGCGCCAGCAGCCAAGATTTGACAGGGACAAACACCGGGGAGCTGTTTTTT.

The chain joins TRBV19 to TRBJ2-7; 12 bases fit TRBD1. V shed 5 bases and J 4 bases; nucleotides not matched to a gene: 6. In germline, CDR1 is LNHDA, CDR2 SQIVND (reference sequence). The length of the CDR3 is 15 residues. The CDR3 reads CASSSPGQGAYEQYF. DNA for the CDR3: TGTGCCAGTAGTTCCCCGGGACAGGGGGCGTACGAGCAGTACTTC.

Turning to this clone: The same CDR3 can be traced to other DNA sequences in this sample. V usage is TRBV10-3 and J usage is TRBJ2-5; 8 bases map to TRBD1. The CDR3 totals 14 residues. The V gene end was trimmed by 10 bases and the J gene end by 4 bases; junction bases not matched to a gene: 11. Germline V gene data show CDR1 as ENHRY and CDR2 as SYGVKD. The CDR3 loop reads CATGLYQGAETQYF. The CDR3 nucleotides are TGTGCCACCGGACTCTACCAGGGGGCAGAGACCCAGTACTTC.

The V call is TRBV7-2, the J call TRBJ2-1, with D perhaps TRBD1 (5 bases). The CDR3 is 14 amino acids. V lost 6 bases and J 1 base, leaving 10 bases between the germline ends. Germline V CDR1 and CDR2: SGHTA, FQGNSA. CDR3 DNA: TGTGCCAGCAGATCAGGGTTGTCCTACAATGAGCAGTTCTTC. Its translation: CASRSGLSYNEQFF.

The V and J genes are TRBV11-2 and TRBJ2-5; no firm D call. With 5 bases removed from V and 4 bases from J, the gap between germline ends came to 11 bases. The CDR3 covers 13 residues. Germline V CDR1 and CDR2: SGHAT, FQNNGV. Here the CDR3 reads CASSHEVVETQYF. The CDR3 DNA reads TGTGCCAGCAGCCATGAGGTGGTAGAGACCCAGTACTTC.

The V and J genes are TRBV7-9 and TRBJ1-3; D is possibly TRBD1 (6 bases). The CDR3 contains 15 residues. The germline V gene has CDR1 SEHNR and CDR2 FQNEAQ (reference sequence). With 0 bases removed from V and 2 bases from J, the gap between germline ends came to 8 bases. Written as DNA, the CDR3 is TGTGCCAGCAGCTTAGCAGGGGGAGCTGGAAACACCATATATTTT. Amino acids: CASSLAGGAGNTIYF.

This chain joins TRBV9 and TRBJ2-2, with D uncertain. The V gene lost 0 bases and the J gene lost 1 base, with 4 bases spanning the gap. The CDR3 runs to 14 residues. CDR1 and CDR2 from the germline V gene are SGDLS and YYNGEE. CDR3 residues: CASSVARNTGELFF. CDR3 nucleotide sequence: TGTGCCAGCAGCGTAGCCAGGAACACCGGGGAGCTGTTTTTT.

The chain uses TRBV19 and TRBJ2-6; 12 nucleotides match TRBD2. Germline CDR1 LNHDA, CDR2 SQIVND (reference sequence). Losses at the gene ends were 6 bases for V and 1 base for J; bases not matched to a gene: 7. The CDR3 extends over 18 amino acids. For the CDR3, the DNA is TGTGCCAGTAGATCGACTAGCGGGAGATCGTCTGGGGCCAACGTCCTGACTTTC. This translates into CASRSTSGRSSGANVLTF.

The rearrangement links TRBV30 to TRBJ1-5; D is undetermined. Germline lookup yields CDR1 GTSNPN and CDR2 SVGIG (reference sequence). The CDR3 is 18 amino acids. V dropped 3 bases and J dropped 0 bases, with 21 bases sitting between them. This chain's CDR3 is CAWSAASPFSYSNQPQHF. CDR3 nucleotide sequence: TGTGCCTGGAGCGCGGCCTCACCCTTCAGCTATAGCAATCAGCCCCAGCATTTT.

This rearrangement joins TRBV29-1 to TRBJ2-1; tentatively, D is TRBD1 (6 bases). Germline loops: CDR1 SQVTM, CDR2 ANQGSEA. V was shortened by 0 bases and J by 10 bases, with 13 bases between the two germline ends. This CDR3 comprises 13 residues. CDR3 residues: CSVEEQGYGEQFF. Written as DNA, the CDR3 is TGCAGCGTTGAAGAACAGGGTTATGGCGAGCAGTTCTTC.

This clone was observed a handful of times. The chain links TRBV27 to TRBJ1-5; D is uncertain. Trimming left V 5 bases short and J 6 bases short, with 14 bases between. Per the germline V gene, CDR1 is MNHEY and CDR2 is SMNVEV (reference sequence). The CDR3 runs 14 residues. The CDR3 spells CASSHLRLGQPQHF. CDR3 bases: TGTGCCAGCAGTCACCTTCGACTCGGTCAGCCCCAGCATTTT.

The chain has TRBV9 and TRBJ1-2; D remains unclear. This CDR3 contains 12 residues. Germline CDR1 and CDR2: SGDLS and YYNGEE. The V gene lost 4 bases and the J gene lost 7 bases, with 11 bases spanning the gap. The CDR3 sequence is CASSNQGGGYTF. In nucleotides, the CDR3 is TGTGCCAGCAGCAACCAAGGAGGTGGCTACACCTTC.

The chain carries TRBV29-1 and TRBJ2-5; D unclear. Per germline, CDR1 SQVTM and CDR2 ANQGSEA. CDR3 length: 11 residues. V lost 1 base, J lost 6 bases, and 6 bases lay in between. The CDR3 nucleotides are TGCAGCGTTGAAGGAGTGCAGACCCAGTACTTC. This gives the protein CSVEGVQTQYF.

CDR3 bases: TGTGCCAGCTTTCGAGGGAGCCGCGACGAGCAGTACTTC. As protein: CASFRGSRDEQYF. The chain is built from TRBV5-6 and TRBJ2-5; possibly TRBD2 for D (5 bases). TRBJ2-7 matches the DNA end more closely, so the J call is doubtful. This CDR3 contains 13 residues. Germline V gives CDR1 SGHDT, CDR2 YYEEEE.

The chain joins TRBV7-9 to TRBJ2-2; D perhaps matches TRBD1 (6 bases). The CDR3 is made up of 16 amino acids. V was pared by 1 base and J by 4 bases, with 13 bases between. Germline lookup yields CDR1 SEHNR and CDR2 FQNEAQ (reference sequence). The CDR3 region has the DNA TGTGCCAGCAGCTTAGTCGGTGGCAGGGGCACCGGGGAGCTGTTTTTT. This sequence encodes CASSLVGGRGTGELFF.

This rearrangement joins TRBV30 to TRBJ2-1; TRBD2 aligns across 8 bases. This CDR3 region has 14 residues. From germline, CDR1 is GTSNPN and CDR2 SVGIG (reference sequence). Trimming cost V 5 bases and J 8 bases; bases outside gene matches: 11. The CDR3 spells CAWGRGLAVDEQFF. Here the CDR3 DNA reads TGTGCCTGGGGCAGAGGACTAGCTGTGGATGAGCAGTTCTTC.

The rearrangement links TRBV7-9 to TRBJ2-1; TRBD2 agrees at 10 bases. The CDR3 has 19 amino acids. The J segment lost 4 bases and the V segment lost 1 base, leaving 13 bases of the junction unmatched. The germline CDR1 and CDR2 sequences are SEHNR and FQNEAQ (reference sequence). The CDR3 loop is CASSLDRGAGGQRYNEQFF. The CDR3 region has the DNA TGTGCCAGCAGCTTAGATCGCGGAGCGGGAGGGCAAAGGTACAATGAGCAGTTCTTC.

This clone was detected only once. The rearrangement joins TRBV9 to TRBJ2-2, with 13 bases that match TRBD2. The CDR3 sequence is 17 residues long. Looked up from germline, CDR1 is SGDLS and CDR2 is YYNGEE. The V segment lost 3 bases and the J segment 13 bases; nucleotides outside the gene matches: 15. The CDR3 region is CASSASGTRLAGGGLFF. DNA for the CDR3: TGTGCCAGCAGCGCCTCCGGGACACGACTAGCGGGGGGTGGGCTGTTTTTT.

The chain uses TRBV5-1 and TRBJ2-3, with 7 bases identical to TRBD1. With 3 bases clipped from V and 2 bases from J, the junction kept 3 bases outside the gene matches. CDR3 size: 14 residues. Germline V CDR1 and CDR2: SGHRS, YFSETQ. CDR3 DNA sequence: TGCGCCAGCAGCTCCGGGACAGTCACAGATACGCAGTATTTT. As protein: CASSSGTVTDTQYF. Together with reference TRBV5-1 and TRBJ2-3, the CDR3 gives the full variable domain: KAGVTQTPRYLIKTRGQQVTLSCSPISGHRSVSWYQQTPGQGLQFLFEYFSETQRNKGNFPGRFSGRQFSNSRSEMNVSTLELGDSALYLCASSSGTVTDTQYFGPGTRLTVL.

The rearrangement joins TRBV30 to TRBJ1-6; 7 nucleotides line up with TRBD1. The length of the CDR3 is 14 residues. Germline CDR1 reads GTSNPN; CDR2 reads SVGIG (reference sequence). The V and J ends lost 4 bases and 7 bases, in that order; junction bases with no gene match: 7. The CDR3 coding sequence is TGTGCCTGGACCCCCAGGGGGAGGAATTCACCCCTCCACTTT. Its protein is CAWTPRGRNSPLHF.

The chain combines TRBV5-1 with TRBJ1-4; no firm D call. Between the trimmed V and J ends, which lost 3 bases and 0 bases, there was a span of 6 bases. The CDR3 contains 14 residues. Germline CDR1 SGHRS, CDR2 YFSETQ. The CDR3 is CASSWGATNEKLFF. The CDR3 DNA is TGCGCCAGCAGCTGGGGAGCAACTAATGAAAAACTGTTTTTT.

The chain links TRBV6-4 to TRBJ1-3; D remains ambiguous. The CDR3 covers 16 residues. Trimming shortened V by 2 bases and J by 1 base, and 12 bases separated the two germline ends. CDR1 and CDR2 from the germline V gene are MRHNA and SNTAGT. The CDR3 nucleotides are TGTGCCAGCAGTGACAACGGGAAAGTGTCTGGAAACACCATATATTTT. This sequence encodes CASSDNGKVSGNTIYF.

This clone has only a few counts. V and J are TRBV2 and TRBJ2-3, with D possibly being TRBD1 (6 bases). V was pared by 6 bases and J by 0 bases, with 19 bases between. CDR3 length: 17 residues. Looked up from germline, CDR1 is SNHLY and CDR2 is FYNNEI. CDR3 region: CASRETGTRISTDTQYF. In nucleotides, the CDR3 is TGTGCCAGCAGGGAAACCGGGACACGGATTAGCACAGATACGCAGTATTTT.

The CDR3 protein is CASSSGARGNTEAFF. The CDR3 nucleotides are TGTGCCAGCAGCTCAGGGGCACGGGGGAACACTGAAGCTTTCTTT. This chain uses TRBV7-9 with TRBJ1-1, with TRBD1 as a possible D gene (6 bases). V lost 4 bases and J 1 base, leaving 13 bases between the germline ends. This CDR3 is 15 amino acids long. Germline assignment: CDR1 SEHNR and CDR2 FQNEAQ (reference sequence).

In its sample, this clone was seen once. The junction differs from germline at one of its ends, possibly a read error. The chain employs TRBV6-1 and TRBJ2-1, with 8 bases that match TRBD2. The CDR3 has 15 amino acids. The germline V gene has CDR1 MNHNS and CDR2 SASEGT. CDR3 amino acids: CASSEQVAGYNEQLF. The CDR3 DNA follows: TGTGCCAGCAGTGAACAGGTAGCGGGGTACAATGAGCAGCTCTTC.

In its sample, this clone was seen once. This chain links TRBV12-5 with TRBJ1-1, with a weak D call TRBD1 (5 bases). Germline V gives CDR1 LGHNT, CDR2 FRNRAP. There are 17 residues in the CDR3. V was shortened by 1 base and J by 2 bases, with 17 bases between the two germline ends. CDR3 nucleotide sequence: TGTGCTAGTGGTTTGGCGAAACCTCGGCAGGGTAACACTGAAGCTTTCTTT. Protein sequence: CASGLAKPRQGNTEAFF. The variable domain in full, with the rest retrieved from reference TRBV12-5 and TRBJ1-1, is DARVTQTPRHKVTEMGQEVTMRCQPILGHNTVFWYRQTMMQGLELLAYFRNRAPLDDSGMPKDRFSAEMPDATLATLKIQPSEPRDSAVYFCASGLAKPRQGNTEAFFGQGTRLTVV.

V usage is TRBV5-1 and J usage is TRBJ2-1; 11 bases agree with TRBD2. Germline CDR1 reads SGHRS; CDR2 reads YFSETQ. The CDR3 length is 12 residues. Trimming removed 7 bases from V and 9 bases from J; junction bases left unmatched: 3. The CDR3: CASGLAGGEQFF. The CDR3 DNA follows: TGCGCCAGCGGTCTAGCGGGAGGTGAGCAGTTCTTC.

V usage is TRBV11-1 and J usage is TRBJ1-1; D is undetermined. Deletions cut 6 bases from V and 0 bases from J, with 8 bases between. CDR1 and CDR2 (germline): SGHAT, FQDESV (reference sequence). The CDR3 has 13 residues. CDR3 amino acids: CASSYHMNTEAFF. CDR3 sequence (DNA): TGTGCCAGCAGTTACCACATGAACACTGAAGCTTTCTTT.